This T cell receptor beta chain was recovered during a study of blood T cells in healthy people across ages. CDR1 and CDR2 (germline): LGHDT, YNNKEL (reference sequence). There are 14 residues in the CDR3. Trimming took 0 bases from V and 6 from J, leaving 11 bases between them. A second PCR, run for roughly 7 to 11 cycles, used a sample-barcoded 5' primer plus a J-beta primer mix. Every sample produced at least 2.5 million CDR3-containing paired-end reads. TCRdb fed the 5' RACE reads into MiXCR, producing one record per CDR3 protein. The sample lists about 1.1 million distinct CDR3 sequences, more than 30% occurring once. Concerning this clonotype: Its target is unknown.

Each donor gave 9 to 10 milliliters of peripheral blood. Study observations and caveats: The study found TCR beta diversity correlated strongly with naive T cell percentage. A roughly linear fall in TCR beta diversity per million T cells was seen with increasing age.

Sequencing was performed on blood. The receptor comes from a man aged 18 to 30 in good health. The V gene is TRBV3-1, the J gene TRBJ1-1; no definite D call. The CDR3 loop is CASSQEMGSAEAFF. CDR3 sequence (DNA): TGTGCCAGCAGCCAAGAAATGGGGAGTGCTGAAGCTTTCTTT.